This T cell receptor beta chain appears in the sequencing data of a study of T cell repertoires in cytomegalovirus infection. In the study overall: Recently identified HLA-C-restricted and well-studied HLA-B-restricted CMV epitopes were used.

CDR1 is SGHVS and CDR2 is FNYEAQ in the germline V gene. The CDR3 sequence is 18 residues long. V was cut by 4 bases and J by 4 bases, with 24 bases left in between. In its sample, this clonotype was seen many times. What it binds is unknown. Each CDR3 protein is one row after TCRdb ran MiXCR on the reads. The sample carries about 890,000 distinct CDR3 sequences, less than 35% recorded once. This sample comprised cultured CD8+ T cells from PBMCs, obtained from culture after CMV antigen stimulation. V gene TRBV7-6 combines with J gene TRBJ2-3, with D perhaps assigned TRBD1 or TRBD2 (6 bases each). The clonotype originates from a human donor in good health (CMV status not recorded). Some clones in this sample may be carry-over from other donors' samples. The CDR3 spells CASSSRGDAKGGSDTQYF. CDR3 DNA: TGTGCCAGCAGCTCGAGGGGGGACGCTAAGGGGGGCTCAGATACGCAGTATTTT. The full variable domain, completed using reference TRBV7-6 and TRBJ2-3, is GAGVSQSPRYKVTKRGQDVALRCDPISGHVSLYWYRQALGQGPEFLTYFNYEAQQDKSGLPNDRFSAERPEGSISTLTIQRTEQRDSAMYRCASSSRGDAKGGSDTQYFGPGTRLTVL.